Each of the 9 T cell receptor beta chains below was sequenced from the same sample in a study of somatic mutations in cytotoxic T cells in rheumatoid arthritis. TCRdb keeps only in-frame clones here, not all; method: immunoSEQ multiplex PCR. Here the sample spans 15,000 to 20,000 clones, 65% to 85% being singletons. Sequenced: CD8+ T cells sorted from blood. The receptor source for this set is an adult with rheumatoid arthritis.

The chain is built from TRBV16 and TRBJ1-1; a possible D gene is TRBD1 (6 bases). V was pared by 3 bases and J by 3 bases, with 11 bases between. The CDR3 is 14 amino acids. Germline CDR1 KGHSY, CDR2 FQNENV. The CDR3: CASSHLDRDTEAFF. The CDR3 nucleotides read TGTGCCAGCAGCCATCTGGACAGAGACACTGAAGCTTTCTTT.

The chain is built from TRBV5-1 and TRBJ1-2; 9 bases agree with TRBD1. V was clipped by 7 bases and J by 2 bases; unmatched bases: 3. The CDR3 extends over 13 amino acids. CDR1 is SGHRS and CDR2 is YFSETQ in the germline V gene. CDR3 region: CASRDRENYGYTF. CDR3 DNA: TGCGCCAGCCGGGACAGGGAAAACTATGGCTACACCTTC.

The gene calls are TRBV5-1 and TRBJ1-2; D gene unclear. Germline loops: CDR1 SGHRS, CDR2 YFSETQ. The ends were cut back, 0 bases at V and 8 bases at J, with 14 bases in the middle. The CDR3 runs 14 residues. CDR3 sequence (DNA): TGCGCCAGCAGCTTGGGTTGGGATCTCGGCGGCTACACCTTC. This sequence encodes CASSLGWDLGGYTF. Combining the CDR3 with reference TRBV5-1 and TRBJ1-2 gives the whole variable domain KAGVTQTPRYLIKTRGQQVTLSCSPISGHRSVSWYQQTPGQGLQFLFEYFSETQRNKGNFPGRFSGRQFSNSRSEMNVSTLELGDSALYLCASSLGWDLGGYTFGSGTRLTVV.

The rearrangement links TRBV9 to TRBJ1-3; D call uncertain. CDR1 is SGDLS and CDR2 is YYNGEE in the germline V gene. The CDR3 totals 15 residues. The V and J ends lost 4 bases and 2 bases respectively, with 13 bases between them. CDR3 sequence: CASSPEVGAGNTIYF. The CDR3 bases are TGTGCCAGCAGCCCCGAGGTTGGTGCTGGAAACACCATATATTTT. Combining the CDR3 with reference TRBV9 and TRBJ1-3 gives the whole variable domain DSGVTQTPKHLITATGQRVTLRCSPRSGDLSVYWYQQSLDQGLQFLIQYYNGEERAKGNILERFSAQQFPDLHSELNLSSLELGDSALYFCASSPEVGAGNTIYFGEGSWLTVV.

The J gene is TRBJ2-5, the V gene TRBV5-4, with D hard to call. CDR1 and CDR2 (germline): SGHNT, YYREEE (reference sequence). This CDR3 is built from 13 residues. V was clipped by 0 bases and J by 4 bases, with 7 bases between them. The CDR3 loop reads CASSLVELETQYF. In DNA form, the CDR3 reads TGTGCCAGCAGCTTGGTGGAGTTAGAGACCCAGTACTTC.

This chain connects TRBV5-6 to TRBJ1-6; D possibly corresponds to TRBD1 (6 bases). This CDR3 is built from 16 residues. CDR1 is SGHDT and CDR2 is YYEEEE in the germline V gene. Trimming took 4 bases from V and 3 from J, leaving 14 bases between them. The CDR3 coding sequence is TGTGCCAGCAGCCCGAAAGGGGGTAACTATAATTCACCCCTCCACTTT. It translates to CASSPKGGNYNSPLHF. Looking up the rest from reference TRBV5-6 and TRBJ1-6 gives the full variable domain: DAGVTQSPTHLIKTRGQQVTLRCSPKSGHDTVSWYQQALGQGPQFIFQYYEEEERQRGNFPDRFSGHQFPNYSSELNVNALLLGDSALYLCASSPKGGNYNSPLHFGNGTRLTVT.

In its sample, this clone was seen once. The chain employs TRBV9 and TRBJ2-7, with 7 bases identical to TRBD1. The trim removed 3 bases at V and 4 bases at J, leaving 10 bases unmatched. The CDR3 is 15 residues long. CDR1 and CDR2 from the germline V gene are SGDLS and YYNGEE. The CDR3 loop is CASSATGTAFYEQYF. The CDR3 region has the DNA TGTGCCAGCAGCGCAACCGGGACAGCCTTTTACGAGCAGTACTTC.

There are a few counts of this clone. The rearrangement links TRBV27 to TRBJ2-7, with no clear D. This CDR3 has 13 residues. Trimming stripped 2 bases from V and 2 bases from J, with 7 bases between. Germline assignment: CDR1 MNHEY and CDR2 SMNVEV (reference sequence). CDR3 DNA sequence: TGTGCCAGCAGTTTAAGACAAACCTACGAGCAGTACTTC. Its translation is CASSLRQTYEQYF.

This sequence joins TRBV9 and TRBJ2-2; perhaps D is TRBD1 or TRBD2 (5 bases each). V was trimmed by 2 bases and J by 4 bases, leaving 18 bases between them. Germline lookup yields CDR1 SGDLS and CDR2 YYNGEE. CDR3 length equals 17 residues. CDR3 nucleotides: TGTGCCAGCAGCGTCAGAGGACTCCAAGGGACCACCGGGGAGCTGTTTTTT. This gives the protein CASSVRGLQGTTGELFF.